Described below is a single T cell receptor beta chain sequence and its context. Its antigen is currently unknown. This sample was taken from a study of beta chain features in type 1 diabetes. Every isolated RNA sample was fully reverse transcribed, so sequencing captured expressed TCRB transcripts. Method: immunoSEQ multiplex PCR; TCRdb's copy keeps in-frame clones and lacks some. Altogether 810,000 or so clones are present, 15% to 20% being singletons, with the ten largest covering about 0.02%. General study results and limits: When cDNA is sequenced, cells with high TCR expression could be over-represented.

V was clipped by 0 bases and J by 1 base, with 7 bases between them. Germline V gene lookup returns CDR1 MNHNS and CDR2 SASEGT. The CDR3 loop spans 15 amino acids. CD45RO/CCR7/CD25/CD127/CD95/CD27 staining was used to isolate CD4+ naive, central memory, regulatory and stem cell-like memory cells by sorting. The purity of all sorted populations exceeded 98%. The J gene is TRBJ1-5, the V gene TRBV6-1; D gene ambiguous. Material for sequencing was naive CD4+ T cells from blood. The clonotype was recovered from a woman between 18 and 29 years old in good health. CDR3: CASSEAGISNQPQHF. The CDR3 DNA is TGTGCCAGCAGTGAAGCCGGGATAAGCAATCAGCCCCAGCATTTT.